Presented here are 22 T cell receptor beta chains from one specimen sequenced in a study of somatic mutations in cytotoxic T cells in rheumatoid arthritis. The table came from immunoSEQ multiplex PCR; TCRdb's copy has only in-frame clones and leaves some out. The sample carries about 6,900 clones, 75% recorded once. The sequencing input was CD8+ T cells sorted from blood. The receptors shown here come from an adult with rheumatoid arthritis.

The table lists this clone with a count of one. Germline is not matched at one junction end, which may reflect a read error. Additional DNA sequences in this sample encode the identical CDR3. V is TRBV5-1 and J is TRBJ1-2, with a weak D call TRBD1 (5 bases). The CDR3 extends over 14 amino acids. Looked up from germline, CDR1 is SGHRS and CDR2 is YFSETQ. The CDR3 region has the DNA TGCGACAGCAGCTTAGGGACGGATAACTATGGCTACACCTTC. Its protein is CDSSLGTDNYGYTF. Full variable domain (remainder filled in from reference TRBV5-1 and TRBJ1-2): KAGVTQTPRYLIKTRGQQVTLSCSPISGHRSVSWYQQTPGQGLQFLFEYFSETQRNKGNFPGRFSGRQFSNSRSEMNVSTLELGDSALYLCDSSLGTDNYGYTFGSGTRLTVV.

The chain has TRBV11-2 and TRBJ2-7; tentatively, D is TRBD1 or TRBD2 (5 bases each). The CDR3 contains 14 residues. V lost 5 bases and J 4 bases, leaving 15 bases between the germline ends. Germline V gene lookup returns CDR1 SGHAT and CDR2 FQNNGV. CDR3 sequence: CASSPKVGTYEQYF. The CDR3 region has the DNA TGTGCCAGCAGCCCCAAGGTAGGGACGTACGAGCAGTACTTC.

The sample holds one count of this clone. This rearrangement joins TRBV6-6 to TRBJ1-1; D is undetermined. Deletions cut 4 bases from V and 5 bases from J, with 11 bases between. In germline, CDR1 is MNHNY, CDR2 SVGAGI (reference sequence). The CDR3 totals 13 residues. The CDR3 loop is CASSLEGLTEAFF. The CDR3, as DNA: TGTGCCAGCAGTTTGGAAGGGTTGACTGAAGCTTTCTTT.

This chain uses TRBV7-6 with TRBJ1-1, with 9 bases matching TRBD1. CDR1 and CDR2 (germline): SGHVS, FNYEAQ. Unmatched junction bases numbered 13, after V lost 2 bases and J lost 3 bases. CDR3 length equals 18 residues. The CDR3 bases are TGTGCCAGCAGCTTATCGACTTCCGGGACAGGGATACACACTGAAGCTTTCTTT. Encoded protein: CASSLSTSGTGIHTEAFF.

The chain couples TRBV7-8 to TRBJ1-5; perhaps TRBD1 as D (5 bases). The germline V gene encodes CDR1 SGHVS and CDR2 FQNEAQ. Trimming removed 5 bases from V and 1 base from J, with 21 bases in between. This CDR3 has 18 amino acids. CDR3 amino acids: CASSHQGGRSNSNQPQHF. CDR3 nucleotides: TGTGCCAGCAGCCACCAGGGCGGAAGGTCTAACAGCAATCAGCCCCAGCATTTT.

The chain carries TRBV15 and TRBJ2-1; TRBD1 aligns across 8 bases. The CDR3 consists of 15 residues. CDR1 and CDR2 (germline): LNHNV, YYDKDF (reference sequence). Trimming cost V 5 bases and J 6 bases; bases outside gene matches: 9. The CDR3 sequence is CATSVTGEAANEQFF. CDR3 in DNA: TGTGCCACCAGCGTGACAGGGGAAGCGGCCAATGAGCAGTTCTTC.

The J gene is TRBJ2-1, the V gene TRBV7-6, with a possible D match to TRBD2 (5 bases). Germline-derived CDR1 and CDR2 are SGHVS and FNYEAQ. This CDR3 has 16 amino acids. The V and J ends lost 5 bases and 0 bases respectively, with 14 bases between them. CDR3 coding DNA: TGTGCCAGCAGCCCTGATCCGGGGAGCTCCTACAATGAGCAGTTCTTC. It is translated as CASSPDPGSSYNEQFF.

The sample holds one count of this clone. This chain joins TRBV27 and TRBJ2-7; no definite D call. Germline V CDR1 and CDR2: MNHEY, SMNVEV (reference sequence). This CDR3 region has 12 residues. V lost 5 bases to trimming and J lost 0 bases, with 5 bases between them. The CDR3, as DNA: TGTGCCAGCAGTCGGAGCTCCTACGAGCAGTACTTC. Its protein product is CASSRSSYEQYF.

The chain couples TRBV25-1 to TRBJ2-3, with a weak D call TRBD1 (5 bases). V lost 0 bases to trimming and J lost 0 bases, with 10 bases between them. CDR3 length: 16 residues. In germline, CDR1 is MGHDK, CDR2 SYGVNS. CDR3 in DNA: TGTGCCAGCAGTGAATATCGCCAGGGCAGCACAGATACGCAGTATTTT. Translated: CASSEYRQGSTDTQYF.

In this sample, this clone is medium-sized. The chain uses TRBV27 and TRBJ2-7; D perhaps matches TRBD1 (6 bases). This CDR3 is built from 13 residues. Germline loops: CDR1 MNHEY, CDR2 SMNVEV (reference sequence). V gave up 5 bases and J gave up 0 bases, with 8 bases separating them. The CDR3 region is CASSQGGSYEQYF. The CDR3 nucleotides read TGTGCCAGCAGTCAAGGGGGCTCCTACGAGCAGTACTTC.

The chain links TRBV5-1 to TRBJ1-4, with D maybe TRBD1 (6 bases). Germline V CDR1 and CDR2: SGHRS, YFSETQ. The V and J ends lost 6 bases and 3 bases respectively, with 12 bases between them. CDR3 size: 14 residues. CDR3 loop: CASNGGDPNEKLFF. The CDR3 nucleotides read TGCGCCAGCAATGGGGGCGACCCTAATGAAAAACTGTTTTTT.

The J gene is TRBJ2-1, the V gene TRBV5-1; 8 bases align to TRBD2. Germline CDR1 and CDR2: SGHRS and YFSETQ. The V gene end was trimmed by 7 bases and the J gene end by 0 bases; junction bases not matched to a gene: 6. The CDR3 runs 15 residues. Written as DNA, the CDR3 is TGCGCCAGCCGGGGCGGGACTAGCTCCTACAATGAGCAGTTCTTC. It yields the protein CASRGGTSSYNEQFF.

The chain couples TRBV7-8 to TRBJ2-5; the match to TRBD1 covers 9 bases. Unmatched junction bases numbered 17, after V lost 0 bases and J lost 6 bases. This CDR3 has 19 amino acids. Germline CDR1 SGHVS, CDR2 FQNEAQ. The CDR3 region is CASSLAGTGYPSGGKTQYF. CDR3 nucleotide sequence: TGTGCCAGCAGCTTAGCTGGGACAGGGTATCCTAGCGGAGGAAAGACCCAGTACTTC.

For the CDR3, the DNA is TGTGCCAGCAGCTTTGGAGTTGGGGCCGGGGAGCTGTTTTTT. It specifies CASSFGVGAGELFF. The chain uses TRBV5-4 and TRBJ2-2; D is ambiguous. CDR3 size: 14 residues. Germline values: CDR1 SGHNT, CDR2 YYREEE (reference sequence). Trimming removed 2 bases at V and 6 bases at J, with 11 bases between.

This clone is a singleton in its sample. The V call is TRBV11-2, the J call TRBJ2-7; 9 bases line up with TRBD1. Trimming removed 2 bases from V and 2 bases from J; junction bases left unmatched: 4. This CDR3 comprises 15 residues. The germline CDR1 and CDR2 sequences are SGHAT and FQNNGV. The CDR3 DNA reads TGTGCCAGCAGCTTACGTGGGGACAGGGCCTACGAGCAGTACTTC. Translating gives CASSLRGDRAYEQYF. The full variable domain, with the rest looked up from reference TRBV11-2 and TRBJ2-7, is EAGVAQSPRYKIIEKRQSVAFWCNPISGHATLYWYQQILGQGPKLLIQFQNNGVVDDSQLPKDRFSAERLKGVDSTLKIQPAKLEDSAVYLCASSLRGDRAYEQYFGPGTRLTVT.

This clone was recorded only once. A read error may account for a junction end that differs from germline. This sequence joins TRBV19 and TRBJ2-3; D unresolved. The CDR3 is 13 residues long. The germline V gene encodes CDR1 LNHDA and CDR2 SQIVND (reference sequence). CDR3 DNA: TGTGCCAGTAGCTCTCTTAGCATAGATACGCAGTATTTT. Translated, it gives CASSSLSIDTQYF.

This chain uses TRBV9 with TRBJ2-3, with D perhaps matching TRBD2 (6 bases). Trimming took 3 bases from V and 0 from J, leaving 14 bases between them. From germline, CDR1 is SGDLS and CDR2 YYNGEE. The CDR3 runs to 16 residues. The CDR3 coding sequence is TGTGCCAGCAGCGCCCTAGCGAGAAGTAGCACAGATACGCAGTATTTT. The encoded protein is CASSALARSSTDTQYF.

The V and J genes are TRBV5-4 and TRBJ2-1; perhaps TRBD2 as D (5 bases). Deletions cut 4 bases from V and 5 bases from J, with 13 bases between. Germline values: CDR1 SGHNT, CDR2 YYREEE (reference sequence). This CDR3 is built from 14 residues. The CDR3 protein is CASSQRTRNNEQFF. DNA of the CDR3: TGTGCCAGCAGCCAAAGGACTCGAAACAATGAGCAGTTCTTC.

The J gene is TRBJ2-1, the V gene TRBV7-6; TRBD2 aligns across 7 bases. The V gene end was trimmed by 7 bases and the J gene end by 2 bases; junction bases not matched to a gene: 8. The V gene's germline CDR1 is SGHVS and CDR2 FNYEAQ. CDR3 length equals 15 residues. The CDR3: CASTPRAGAYNEQFF. In DNA form, the CDR3 reads TGTGCCAGCACGCCACGTGCGGGGGCCTACAATGAGCAGTTCTTC.

V usage is TRBV15 and J usage is TRBJ2-1, with D possibly matching TRBD2 (6 bases). The V gene lost 0 bases and the J gene lost 4 bases, with 13 bases spanning the gap. Germline V CDR1 and CDR2: LNHNV, YYDKDF (reference sequence). The CDR3 extends over 16 amino acids. In DNA form, the CDR3 reads TGTGCCACCAGCAGAGATAGCGGTAGGGAATACAATGAGCAGTTCTTC. Residues: CATSRDSGREYNEQFF.

The chain links TRBV6-1 to TRBJ1-5; TRBD1 aligns across 8 bases. The CDR3 length is 14 residues. Germline assignment: CDR1 MNHNS and CDR2 SASEGT. Trimming cost V 6 bases and J 3 bases; bases outside gene matches: 4. The CDR3 protein is CASSLDRVNQPQHF. As DNA, the CDR3 is TGTGCCAGCAGCCTGGACAGGGTCAATCAGCCCCAGCATTTT.

The chain carries TRBV6-5 and TRBJ1-1; TRBD1 is a possible D gene (5 bases). Trimming pared 3 bases from V and 1 base from J, leaving 6 bases between. The germline CDR1 and CDR2 sequences are MNHEY and SVGAGI. The CDR3 has 13 amino acids. This CDR3 is CASSYTGNTEAFF. The CDR3 nucleotides read TGTGCCAGCAGTTATACAGGGAACACTGAAGCTTTCTTT.